This TCR beta chain was observed in a study of T cell changes during pregnancy in multiple sclerosis. Trimming stripped 8 bases from V and 0 bases from J, with 11 bases between. The CDR3 loop spans 14 amino acids. Germline CDR1 and CDR2: LNHDA and SQIVND (reference sequence). The assay was immunoSEQ multiplex PCR, and TCRdb's table has in-frame clones only and misses some. The data show 90,000 to 100,000 clones, roughly nine tenths seen once. The sequencing used peripheral blood, collected after pregnancy. The TCR sequence derives from a female donor in good health, enrolled as a control in a pregnancy study. The rearrangement links TRBV19 to TRBJ2-1, with TRBD2 as a possible D gene (5 bases). The DNA for the CDR3 is TGTGCCAGTCGGTTAGCGAGCTCCTACAATGAGCAGTTCTTC. Translated: CASRLASSYNEQFF.